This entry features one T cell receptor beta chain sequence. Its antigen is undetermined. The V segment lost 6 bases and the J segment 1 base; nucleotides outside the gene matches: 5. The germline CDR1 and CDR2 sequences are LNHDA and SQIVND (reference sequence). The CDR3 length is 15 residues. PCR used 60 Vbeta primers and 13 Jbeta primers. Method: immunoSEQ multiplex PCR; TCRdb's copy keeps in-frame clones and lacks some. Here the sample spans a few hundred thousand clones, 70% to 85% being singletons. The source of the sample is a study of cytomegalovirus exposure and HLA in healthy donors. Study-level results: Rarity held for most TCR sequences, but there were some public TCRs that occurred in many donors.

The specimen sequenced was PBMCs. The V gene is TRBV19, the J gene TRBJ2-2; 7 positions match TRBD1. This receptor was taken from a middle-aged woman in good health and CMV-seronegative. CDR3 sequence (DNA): TGTGCCAGTAGGCCTGGGACAGTGAACACCGGGGAGCTGTTTTTT. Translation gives CASRPGTVNTGELFF.